Listed below are T cell receptor beta chains from one sample, sequenced in a study of T-cell reconstitution after alpha-beta-depleted transplantation in children. Using its own MiXCR run on the PCR reads, TCRdb lists one record per CDR3 protein. The sample shows some 81,000 distinct CDR3 sequences, 13% to 15% of them seen only once. The sample consisted of PBMCs, mostly from graft donor cells, taken 180 days after TCRalphabeta/CD19-depleted stem cell transplant. Source of these receptors: a male patient aged 2-9 years who had a stem cell transplant for acute lymphoblastic leukemia, so the T cells may come from the graft donor. CDR3s include the opening cysteine and the closing phenylalanine or tryptophan. The D gene is left open where the match is weak. Size values are once, few and many counts, or a class for expanded clones, and some rows have none.

v_gene	j_gene	abundance	d_gene	CDR3aa	CDR3nt
TRBV6-1	TRBJ1-5	once	-	CASRHEGRDSNQPQHF	TGTGCCAGCAGACACGAGGGGAGGGATAGCAATCAGCCCCAGCATTTT
TRBV10-3	TRBJ1-1	many	TRBD1	CAISGGGSAFF	TGTGCCATCAGCGGAGGGGGCTCGGCTTTCTTT
TRBV20-1	TRBJ2-3	-	-	CSAFRALSGDTQYF	TGCAGTGCTTTCCGGGCTCTAAGCGGGGATACGCAGTATTTT
TRBV27	TRBJ2-5	-	-	CAQYKKLETQYF	TGTGCCCAATATAAAAAGTTAGAGACCCAGTACTTC
TRBV7-6	TRBJ2-3	few	TRBD2	CASSLANGRHTDTQYF	TGTGCCAGCAGCTTAGCGAACGGGAGGCACACAGATACGCAGTATTTT
TRBV25-1	TRBJ2-3	-	-	CASSSFFRGFNTDTQYF	TGTGCCAGCAGTTCCTTCTTCCGGGGCTTCAACACAGATACGCAGTATTTT
TRBV27	TRBJ2-7	few	-	CASNRRNGNPSYEQYF	TGTGCCAGCAATCGAAGGAATGGAAATCCCTCCTACGAGCAGTACTTC
TRBV4-2	TRBJ1-1	many	-	CASGPRRRNTEAFF	TGTGCCAGCGGACCTCGCAGGAGGAACACTGAAGCTTTCTTT
TRBV7-7	TRBJ2-7	-	-	CASSLANSYEQYF	TGTGCTAGCAGCTTAGCCAACTCCTACGAGCAGTACTTC
TRBV25-1	TRBJ2-7	-	TRBD2	CASSDPTSGREEQYF	TGTGCCAGCAGTGACCCGACTAGCGGGAGGGAAGAGCAGTACTTC
TRBV18	TRBJ1-6	few	TRBD1	CASSLTRTGYNSPLHF	TGTGCCAGCTCACTCACGAGGACAGGGTATAATTCACCCCTCCACTTT
TRBV7-8	TRBJ2-7	many	TRBD1	CASSFGQGTSYEQYF	TGTGCCAGCAGCTTCGGACAGGGGACCTCCTACGAGCAGTACTTC
TRBV25-1	TRBJ1-1	-	-	CASSESGTEAFF	TGTGCCAGCAGTGAATCCGGGACAGAAGCTTTCTTT
TRBV4-1	TRBJ2-3	-	TRBD2	CASSHLAGGTDTQYF	TGCGCCAGCAGCCACCTAGCGGGAGGGACTGATACGCAGTATTTT
TRBV24-1	TRBJ1-2	few	-	CATSKAGPGDGYTF	TGTGCCACCAGTAAGGCCGGCCCGGGGGATGGCTACACCTTC
TRBV10-3	TRBJ1-1	-	-	CAIGRINTEAFF	TGTGCCATCGGTAGGATCAACACTGAAGCTTTCTTT
TRBV15	TRBJ2-3	few	-	CATSRSGVRYLNTQYF	TGTGCCACCAGCAGATCGGGGGTGAGATATTTAAATACGCAGTATTTT
TRBV5-1	TRBJ1-1	-	-	CASSLLRNTEAFF	TGCGCCAGCAGCTTGTTAAGAAACACTGAAGCTTTCTTT
TRBV7-9	TRBJ2-7	many	-	CASSPSLLWEQYF	TGTGCCAGCAGCCCAAGCTTATTATGGGAGCAGTACTTC
TRBV7-2	TRBJ1-1	-	-	CASRPQGGGTEAFF	TGTGCCAGCAGACCCCAGGGTGGAGGCACTGAAGCTTTCTTT
TRBV11-2	TRBJ2-2	few	-	CASSLERGGELFF	TGTGCCAGCAGCTTAGAAAGAGGCGGGGAGCTGTTTTTT
TRBV10-3	TRBJ2-2	-	TRBD1	CASGTGAGELFF	TGTGCCTCCGGGACAGGGGCAGGGGAGCTGTTTTTT
TRBV6-2/TRBV6-3	TRBJ1-5	-	-	CASSYGGVNQPQHF	TGTGCCAGCAGTTACGGGGGGGTGAATCAGCCCCAGCATTTT
TRBV5-5	TRBJ2-1	few	-	CASSSGVPYNEQFF	TGTGCCAGCAGCTCCGGAGTACCCTACAATGAGCAGTTCTTC
TRBV11-2	TRBJ2-1	many	-	CASSFLSGSPSPYNEQFF	TGTGCCAGCAGCTTCCTCAGCGGGTCTCCCTCACCCTACAATGAGCAGTTCTTC
TRBV12-3/TRBV12-4	TRBJ1-5	few	TRBD1	CASTSIQGNQPQHF	TGTGCCAGCACCTCGATACAGGGGAATCAGCCCCAGCATTTT
TRBV29-1	TRBJ1-4	many	-	CSVEEETQREKLFF	TGCAGCGTTGAAGAGGAGACCCAAAGGGAAAAACTGTTTTTT
TRBV20-1	TRBJ2-1	-	-	CSAGALPGSSYNEQFF	TGCAGTGCTGGAGCCCTCCCGGGGAGCTCCTACAATGAGCAGTTCTTC
TRBV18	TRBJ1-5	-	TRBD1	CASSATQGKVHQPQHF	TGTGCCAGCTCAGCGACACAGGGGAAAGTCCATCAGCCCCAGCATTTT
TRBV4-2	TRBJ1-2	-	-	CASSRRDTPRSYTF	TGTGCCAGCAGCCGAAGGGACACCCCGCGGAGCTACACCTTC
TRBV11-1	TRBJ2-6	-	TRBD1	CASSLRPGGETGANVLTF	TGTGCCAGCAGCTTAAGACCAGGGGGCGAGACTGGGGCCAACGTCCTGACTTTC
TRBV29-1	TRBJ2-3	-	-	CSVEATEGLTTDTQYF	TGCAGCGTTGAAGCCACGGAGGGGCTTACCACAGATACGCAGTATTTT
TRBV15	TRBJ1-1	-	-	CATSEDRGVYTEAFF	TGTGCCACCAGCGAAGATCGGGGGGTATACACTGAAGCTTTCTTT